These 24 T cell receptor beta chains came from one sample sequenced in a study of chemoradiotherapy in HPV16-positive cancers. TCRdb's copy holds only in-frame clones and misses some; the assay was immunoSEQ multiplex PCR. There are over a thousand clones in the sample; 72% occur only once, and 19% lies in the top ten. Material: tumor tissue, obtained from a patient who underwent chemoradiotherapy. The receptor source for this set is a human donor with HPV-associated anogenital cancer.

Of note for this clone: An end of the junction differs from the germline gene, which may be a read error. This chain uses TRBV5-8 with TRBJ1-2; tentative D call: TRBD1 (6 bases). Germline CDR1 is SGHTS and CDR2 is YDEGEE. The CDR3 sequence is 15 residues long. The CDR3 sequence: CASSQDPTGNYGYTF. The CDR3 DNA sequence: TGCGCCAGCAGCCAGGACCCTACAGGGAACTATGGCTACACCTTC.

The rearrangement links TRBV18 to TRBJ1-1, with unresolved D. The ends were cut back, 2 bases at V and 4 bases at J, with 8 bases in the middle. Germline-derived CDR1 and CDR2 are KGHSH and LQKENI. This CDR3 is built from 13 residues. CDR3 sequence: CASSPYQATEAFF. CDR3 nucleotide sequence: TGTGCCAGCTCACCATACCAGGCCACTGAAGCTTTCTTT.

This sequence joins TRBV30 and TRBJ1-1, with D unresolved. Germline CDR1 is GTSNPN and CDR2 is SVGIG (reference sequence). The CDR3 sequence is 12 residues long. Trimming cost V 0 bases and J 1 base, with 3 bases left between them. DNA of the CDR3: TGTGCCTGGAGTGTCGGGAACACTGAAGCTTTCTTT. Amino acid sequence: CAWSVGNTEAFF.

The rearrangement links TRBV14 to TRBJ1-3; D unclear. Germline V CDR1 and CDR2: SGHDN, FVKESK. The CDR3 contains 16 residues. V was trimmed by 1 base and J by 0 bases, leaving 10 bases between them. CDR3: CASSQVPGYSGNTIYF. The CDR3 bases are TGTGCCAGCAGCCAAGTACCGGGCTACTCTGGAAACACCATATATTTT.

This clone showed up just a few times. J is TRBJ1-1 and V is TRBV10-1; D not certain. Trimming removed 3 bases at V and 1 base at J, with 12 bases between. The CDR3 runs to 15 residues. Per germline, CDR1 WNHNN and CDR2 SYGVQD (reference sequence). The DNA for the CDR3 is TGCGCCAGCAGTGATTACAGCTTGGGGAACACTGAAGCTTTCTTT. Residues: CASSDYSLGNTEAFF.

The chain employs TRBV6-5 and TRBJ2-5, with 12 bases lining up with TRBD2. With the DNA end fitting TRBJ2-7 better, the J assignment may be wrong. The CDR3 has 13 amino acids. Germline V gene sequence: CDR1 MNHEY, CDR2 SVGAGI. CDR3: CATRTSGVYEQYF. The CDR3 nucleotides read TGTGCCACACGGACTAGCGGGGTCTACGAGCAGTACTTC.

V gene TRBV5-4 combines with J gene TRBJ1-1; D perhaps matches TRBD1 (5 bases). V gave up 4 bases and J gave up 3 bases, with 13 bases separating them. This CDR3 has 14 amino acids. Germline V gene sequence: CDR1 SGHNT, CDR2 YYREEE (reference sequence). The CDR3 is CASSRRMGDTEAFF. The CDR3 DNA sequence: TGTGCCAGCAGCAGGCGGATGGGGGACACTGAAGCTTTCTTT.

This clone came up once. The chain combines TRBV20-1 with TRBJ2-5; D gene ambiguous. The DNA matches TRBJ2-7 better at its end, which makes the J call doubtful. Germline CDR1 DFQATT, CDR2 SNEGSKA (reference sequence). The CDR3 consists of 11 residues. For the CDR3, the DNA is TGCAGTGCTAGAAGTGGGTCCGAGCAGTACTTC. It translates to CSARSGSEQYF.

The chain recombines TRBV10-3 with TRBJ2-5, with 8 bases identical to TRBD2. The end of the DNA aligns better with TRBJ2-7, so the J call may be wrong. The CDR3 length is 12 residues. The germline CDR1 and CDR2 sequences are ENHRY and SYGVKD. CDR3 bases: TGTGCCATCAGGAGCGGGAGCTACGAGCAGTACTTC. Translated: CAIRSGSYEQYF.

CDR3 protein: CASREIHGTEAFF. The CDR3 DNA follows: TGTGCCAGCAGAGAGATACACGGCACTGAAGCTTTCTTT. V and J are TRBV6-1 and TRBJ1-1, with D uncertain. Germline assignment: CDR1 MNHNS and CDR2 SASEGT. The CDR3 contains 13 residues. Trimming left V 6 bases short and J 4 bases short, with 12 bases between.

The gene calls are TRBV4-2 and TRBJ2-7, with TRBD2 matching over 12 bases. V shed 10 bases, J shed 6 bases, and the junction held 4 bases outside the gene matches. This CDR3 spans 12 amino acids. Germline V gene lookup returns CDR1 LGHNA and CDR2 YNFKEQ. CDR3: CATGLAGREQYF. DNA for the CDR3: TGTGCCACAGGACTAGCGGGACGCGAGCAGTACTTC.

This clone was seen a handful of times. The rearrangement joins TRBV7-2 to TRBJ1-1, with D unresolved. V shed 5 bases and J shed 3 bases, with 19 bases lying between them. The germline CDR1 and CDR2 sequences are SGHTA and FQGNSA. The CDR3 consists of 16 residues. CDR3 sequence: CASSPRLSVVDTEAFF. The CDR3 DNA reads as TGTGCCAGCAGCCCCCGGTTAAGTGTTGTAGACACTGAAGCTTTCTTT.

The CDR3: CASRADRVDGGNTIYF. The DNA of the CDR3 is TGCGCCAGCAGGGCTGACAGGGTCGATGGTGGAAACACCATATATTTT. The chain recombines TRBV10-1 with TRBJ1-3, with 7 bases matching TRBD1. With V trimmed by 6 bases and J by 3 bases, 11 bases remained unmatched. CDR3 length: 16 amino acids. Germline CDR1 WNHNN, CDR2 SYGVQD (reference sequence).

The chain joins TRBV6-5 to TRBJ2-7; a weak D match, TRBD1 (5 bases). Trimming took 6 bases from V and 6 from J, leaving 9 bases between them. The CDR3 covers 11 residues. Germline V CDR1 and CDR2: MNHEY, SVGAGI. CDR3 sequence: CASSQGLEQYF. The CDR3 coding sequence is TGTGCCAGCAGCCAGGGCCTCGAGCAGTACTTC.

The table lists this clone with a few counts. The J gene is TRBJ2-7, the V gene TRBV7-9; D unresolved. The germline V and J ends were trimmed by 5 bases and 0 bases, with 2 bases remaining between them. CDR3 length: 11 amino acids. Germline V gives CDR1 SEHNR, CDR2 FQNEAQ (reference sequence). The CDR3 nucleotides read TGTGCCAGCAGCATCTCCTACGAGCAGTACTTC. It encodes CASSISYEQYF.

This chain uses TRBV6-5 with TRBJ1-1; no definite D call. The CDR3 length is 11 residues. In germline, CDR1 is MNHEY, CDR2 SVGAGI. V lost 6 bases and J lost 7, with 9 bases in between. The CDR3 region has the DNA TGTGCCAGCAGCCCGGGCCTTGAAGCTTTCTTT. Its protein product is CASSPGLEAFF.

This chain joins TRBV29-1 and TRBJ1-3; unclear D gene. In germline, CDR1 is SQVTM, CDR2 ANQGSEA. The CDR3 has 15 residues. V dropped 0 bases and J dropped 2 bases, with 11 bases sitting between them. CDR3 loop: CSVEDGGDPGNTIYF. CDR3 in DNA: TGCAGCGTTGAAGATGGTGGAGATCCTGGAAACACCATATATTTT.

The rearrangement links TRBV7-2 to TRBJ2-7; 8 bases agree with TRBD2. CDR1 is SGHTA and CDR2 is FQGNSA in the germline V gene. Trimming removed 5 bases from V and 3 bases from J; junction bases left unmatched: 9. The CDR3 contains 15 residues. CDR3 sequence: CASSPLLGTSYEQYF. The CDR3 DNA follows: TGTGCCAGCAGCCCCCTGCTAGGGACTAGCTACGAGCAGTACTTC.

The rearrangement uses TRBV6-1 and TRBJ1-5; D remains ambiguous. V dropped 7 bases and J dropped 7 bases, with 14 bases sitting between them. The CDR3 totals 13 residues. CDR1 and CDR2 from the germline V gene are MNHNS and SASEGT. The CDR3 nucleotides read TGTGCCAGCACCTCTAGAACCAGACAGCCCCAGCATTTT. Translated: CASTSRTRQPQHF.

The CDR3 bases are TGCGCCAGCAGCCATAGCGGGGGAAGCTCCTACGAGCAGTACTTC. Residues: CASSHSGGSSYEQYF. The chain joins TRBV5-1 to TRBJ2-7; TRBD2 aligns across 9 bases. This CDR3 region has 15 residues. The J segment lost 0 bases and the V segment lost 4 bases, leaving 5 bases of the junction unmatched. Germline values: CDR1 SGHRS, CDR2 YFSETQ.

This chain uses TRBV10-3 with TRBJ1-1, with TRBD1 as a possible D gene (6 bases). Trimming removed 6 bases at V and 1 base at J, with 15 bases between. There are 15 residues in the CDR3. In germline, CDR1 is ENHRY, CDR2 SYGVKD. CDR3 residues: CAIRLAGTQNTEAFF. As DNA, the CDR3 is TGTGCCATCAGGTTAGCCGGGACACAGAACACTGAAGCTTTCTTT.

V gene TRBV9 combines with J gene TRBJ1-4; possible D gene TRBD1, 6 bases. The CDR3 runs 15 residues. V shed 3 bases and J shed 3 bases, with 12 bases lying between them. Germline V gene lookup returns CDR1 SGDLS and CDR2 YYNGEE. The CDR3 DNA reads as TGTGCCAGCAGCGCCACAGGGCGTGCTAATGAAAAACTGTTTTTT. Translation gives CASSATGRANEKLFF.

Comment on this clone: The junction and the germline gene differ at one end; a read error may be behind it. CDR3 nucleotides: TGTGCCAGCAGTGTTACCTACGATGAGCAGTTCTTC. This codes for CASSVTYDEQFF. The V gene is TRBV25-1, the J gene TRBJ2-1; D gene ambiguous. The CDR3 is 12 amino acids. Germline CDR1 is MGHDK and CDR2 is SYGVNS.

The chain uses TRBV4-3 and TRBJ1-4; the D is unclear. There are 14 residues in the CDR3. Germline V gives CDR1 LGHNA, CDR2 YSLEER. The V end lost 1 base, the J end lost 6 bases, and 9 bases lay between the germline ends. The CDR3 nucleotides read TGCGCCAGCAGCCAAGCCGTTTACGATGAAAAACTGTTTTTT. It encodes CASSQAVYDEKLFF.